A single sample is the source of the 5 T cell receptor beta chains below, sequenced in a study of shared clonotypes between healthy human individuals. Assay used: immunoSEQ multiplex PCR; TCRdb lists only in-frame clones, some missing. The table shows roughly 650,000 clones, with approximately 96% occurring only once. Positive CCR7 selection of CD45RO-negative cells yielded the naive CD8 cells, and terminally differentiated effector memory CD45RA+ cells were excluded. Sample: naive CD8+ T cells sorted from blood. The receptors come from a woman in her twenties or thirties in good health.

The chain joins TRBV27 to TRBJ1-1, with unresolved D. CDR3 size: 14 residues. CDR1 MNHEY and CDR2 SMNVEV come from the germline V gene (reference sequence). Trimming stripped 0 bases from V and 4 bases from J, with 9 bases between. The CDR3 DNA reads TGTGCCAGCAGTTTATCTAGCGTTGCCACTGAAGCTTTCTTT. It codes for CASSLSSVATEAFF.

The chain links TRBV6-6 to TRBJ2-2, with D possibly matching TRBD2 (5 bases). From germline, CDR1 is MNHNY and CDR2 SVGAGI (reference sequence). The CDR3 length is 14 residues. V was trimmed by 2 bases and J by 5 bases, leaving 9 bases between them. CDR3: CASSYVSGTGELFF. CDR3 nucleotides: TGTGCCAGCAGTTACGTCTCGGGAACCGGGGAGCTGTTTTTT.

The V gene is TRBV6-1, the J gene TRBJ1-5; no reliable D call. Germline V lookup: CDR1 MNHNS, CDR2 SASEGT. This CDR3 has 13 amino acids. Between the trimmed V and J ends, which lost 0 bases and 5 bases, there was a span of 5 bases. CDR3: CASSEARDQPQHF. The CDR3 DNA reads TGTGCCAGCAGTGAAGCGCGGGATCAGCCCCAGCATTTT.

J is TRBJ1-2 and V is TRBV5-4; D is uncertain. CDR1 and CDR2 from the germline V gene are SGHNT and YYREEE (reference sequence). Trimming left V 0 bases short and J 0 bases short, with 9 bases between. This CDR3 contains 15 residues. CDR3 nucleotides: TGTGCCAGCAGCTTGGTGGTGGGTGCTAACTATGGCTACACCTTC. Amino acids: CASSLVVGANYGYTF. Variable domain in full (rest from reference TRBV5-4 and TRBJ1-2): ETGVTQSPTHLIKTRGQQVTLRCSSQSGHNTVSWYQQALGQGPQFIFQYYREEENGRGNFPPRFSGLQFPNYSSELNVNALELDDSALYLCASSLVVGANYGYTFGSGTRLTVV.

This chain joins TRBV4-1 and TRBJ2-7; TRBD2 might be the D (5 bases). The CDR3 sequence is 13 residues long. The V end was cut by 5 bases, the J end by 0 bases, with 8 bases between. Germline loops: CDR1 MGHRA, CDR2 YSYEKL. The CDR3 region has the DNA TGCGCCAGCAGCTCCGAGGGCTCCTACGAGCAGTACTTC. This sequence encodes CASSSEGSYEQYF.